These 2 T cell receptor beta chains were all obtained from the same sample, sequenced in a study of T-cell reconstitution after alpha-beta-depleted transplantation in children. Using unique molecular identifiers, the investigators prepared the TCRbeta library. TCRdb independently ran MiXCR on the PCR reads; one entry per CDR3 protein. The sample records 300,000 to 400,000 distinct CDR3 sequences, under 20% being singletons. The sequencing used PBMCs, mostly from graft donor cells, collected 360 days after TCRalphabeta/CD19-depleted stem cell transplant. These receptors were taken from a male patient under 10 years old who had a stem cell transplant for acute lymphoblastic leukemia, so the T cells may come from the graft donor.

Ten or more counts support this clonotype. The genes are TRBV12-3 or TRBV12-4 and TRBJ2-1; D is possibly TRBD1 or TRBD2 (5 bases each). The length of the CDR3 is 12 residues. Trimming took 3 bases from V and 7 from J, leaving 7 bases between them. DNA of the CDR3: TGTGCCAGCAGTTTTTGGGGGAATGAGCAGTTCTTC. Its translation is CASSFWGNEQFF.

The chain joins TRBV29-1 to TRBJ2-4; TRBD2 agrees at 10 bases. The CDR3 runs 14 residues. V dropped 4 bases and J dropped 5; count of bases not matched to a gene: 5. Looked up from germline, CDR1 is SQVTM and CDR2 is ANQGSEA. CDR3: CSVVSLAGENIQYF. The DNA of the CDR3 is TGCAGCGTTGTAAGTCTAGCGGGGGAAAACATTCAGTACTTC.